One and the same sample provided the 30 T cell receptor beta chains below, sequenced in a study of low-dose radiotherapy and immunotherapy resistance in tumors. TRAV- and TRBV-specific primers primed first-strand cDNA, covering alpha and beta chains. TCR amplification ran 20 PCR cycles using constant-region and V-primer adapter primers. One entry per CDR3 protein, called by TCRdb with MiXCR from the reads. The sample holds around 6,000 distinct CDR3 sequences; about 71% are singletons and the top ten take 12%. The receptors stem from a human donor with advanced metastatic prostate, ovarian, gallbladder or colorectal cancer (not recorded which). This table probably holds off-target reads from a library built for another chain.

The chain couples TRBV2 to TRBJ2-7, with no clear D. The germline gives CDR1 SNHLY, CDR2 FYNNEI. This CDR3 has 12 residues. Deletions cut 2 bases from V and 4 bases from J, with 6 bases between. The CDR3 protein is CASSEIGYEQYF. CDR3 coding DNA: TGTGCCAGCAGTGAAATCGGTTACGAGCAGTACTTC.

The J gene is TRBJ2-3, the V gene TRBV29-1, with no clear D. From germline, CDR1 is SQVTM and CDR2 ANQGSEA. CDR3 length: 13 residues. V dropped 4 bases and J dropped 0 bases, with 8 bases sitting between them. The CDR3 DNA reads TGCAGCGTTGTGACTGGTAGCACAGATACGCAGTATTTT. Amino acid sequence: CSVVTGSTDTQYF.

The chain couples TRBV28 to TRBJ2-7; D is possibly TRBD1 (6 bases). CDR3 length: 14 residues. Germline V gene data show CDR1 as MDHEN and CDR2 as SYDVKM. V was pared by 10 bases and J by 3 bases, with 19 bases between. The CDR3, as DNA: TGTGCCATCACTCCCCAGGGGTCTCACTACGAGCAGTACTTC. This translates into CAITPQGSHYEQYF.

The chain uses TRBV18 and TRBJ2-3; D is perhaps TRBD1 (5 bases). Germline-derived CDR1 and CDR2 are KGHSH and LQKENI. CDR3 length: 16 amino acids. V was pared by 3 bases and J by 12 bases, with 25 bases between. The CDR3 loop reads CASSPPVTETRIPQYF. Here the CDR3 DNA reads TGTGCCAGCTCACCTCCTGTGACAGAGACCAGAATCCCCCAGTATTTT.

The chain carries TRBV6-1 and TRBJ2-1; either TRBD1 or TRBD2 may supply D (5 bases each). V was shortened by 11 bases and J by 7 bases, with 15 bases between the two germline ends. This CDR3 has 12 residues. Germline values: CDR1 MNHNS, CDR2 SASEGT. The CDR3 reads CARGAGGNEQFF. The CDR3 DNA reads as TGTGCCCGGGGCGCGGGCGGTAATGAGCAGTTCTTC.

The chain links TRBV3-1 to TRBJ1-1, with 7 positions matching TRBD1. CDR1 LGHDT and CDR2 YNNKEL come from the germline V gene (reference sequence). After removal of 1 base from V and 4 bases from J, the junction contained 0 bases not matched to a gene. This CDR3 spans 13 amino acids. For the CDR3, the DNA is TGTGCCAGCAGCCAAGCAGGGGGCACTGAAGCTTTCTTT. Residues: CASSQAGGTEAFF.

V and J are TRBV5-1 and TRBJ2-2; tentatively, D is TRBD2 (5 bases). The ends were cut back, 5 bases at V and 0 bases at J, with 17 bases in the middle. This CDR3 has 17 residues. Germline V lookup: CDR1 SGHRS, CDR2 YFSETQ. The CDR3 DNA is TGCGCCAGCAGTGTTGGGGAGCAGCGCTCGAACACCGGGGAGCTGTTTTTT. Translation: CASSVGEQRSNTGELFF. The full variable domain, in which reference TRBV5-1 and TRBJ2-2 provide the parts outside the CDR3, is KAGVTQTPRYLIKTRGQQVTLSCSPISGHRSVSWYQQTPGQGLQFLFEYFSETQRNKGNFPGRFSGRQFSNSRSEMNVSTLELGDSALYLCASSVGEQRSNTGELFFGEGSRLTVL.

The chain carries TRBV12-3 or TRBV12-4 and TRBJ1-1, with D hard to call. With 3 bases removed from V and 4 bases from J, the gap between germline ends came to 9 bases. This CDR3 region has 13 residues. CDR3 nucleotide sequence: TGTGCCAGCAGTTTGGGTGGAAGCACTGAAGCTTTCTTT. It specifies CASSLGGSTEAFF.

This sequence joins TRBV20-1 and TRBJ1-2; possibly TRBD1 for D (5 bases). Trimming took 6 bases from V and 7 from J, leaving 27 bases between them. CDR1 is DFQATT and CDR2 is SNEGSKA in the germline V gene (reference sequence). This CDR3 has 16 residues. CDR3 protein: CSAAPLGAMSGVGYTF. The CDR3 nucleotides read TGCAGTGCCGCTCCGCTAGGGGCAATGAGTGGGGTTGGCTACACCTTC.

The count of this clonotype is one. The chain uses TRBV11-2 and TRBJ2-1; weak D call: TRBD2 (6 bases). Per the germline V gene, CDR1 is SGHAT and CDR2 is FQNNGV. Trimming shortened V by 0 bases and J by 1 base, and 7 bases separated the two germline ends. This CDR3 comprises 15 residues. The CDR3 here is CASSLELASYNEQFF. The CDR3 DNA reads TGTGCCAGCAGCTTAGAACTAGCATCCTACAATGAGCAGTTCTTC.

V gene TRBV7-2 combines with J gene TRBJ2-5; no clear D. The CDR3 sequence is 17 residues long. The germline V gene encodes CDR1 SGHTA and CDR2 FQGNSA. V shed 5 bases and J shed 2 bases, with 21 bases lying between them. The CDR3 DNA reads as TGTGCCAGCAGCCCTCGAGGTACGCACCCGGCTCAAGAGACCCAGTACTTC. Its protein is CASSPRGTHPAQETQYF.

The genes are TRBV5-1 and TRBJ1-1, with 10 positions matching TRBD1. Germline CDR1 and CDR2: SGHRS and YFSETQ. The CDR3 spans 13 residues. The ends lost 5 bases at V and 4 bases at J; junction bases unmatched: 2. CDR3 nucleotides: TGCGCCAGCAGGGGACAGGGGTCCACTGAAGCTTTCTTT. Translation gives CASRGQGSTEAFF.

This clonotype was seen only a few times. V usage is TRBV20-1 and J usage is TRBJ2-5; 7 nucleotides agree with TRBD1. Trimming cost V 6 bases and J 5 bases; bases outside gene matches: 12. The CDR3 has 14 residues. CDR1 is DFQATT, CDR2 SNEGSKA, per germline (reference sequence). The DNA of the CDR3 is TGCAGTGCAATCCCGACAGGGCAAAGGGAGACCCAGTACTTC. Amino acid sequence: CSAIPTGQRETQYF.

The V and J genes are TRBV3-1 and TRBJ1-2; possibly TRBD1 for D (5 bases). V was cut by 0 bases and J by 8 bases, with 16 bases left in between. Germline V lookup: CDR1 LGHDT, CDR2 YNNKEL (reference sequence). The CDR3 is made up of 15 amino acids. DNA for the CDR3: TGTGCCAGCAGCCAAGATTGGGGGGGACTGAGCGGCTACACCTTC. Amino acid sequence: CASSQDWGGLSGYTF.

The chain is built from TRBV5-1 and TRBJ1-1; D not resolved. The germline V gene encodes CDR1 SGHRS and CDR2 YFSETQ. V was clipped by 7 bases and J by 0 bases, with 13 bases between them. This CDR3 comprises 14 residues. The CDR3 DNA reads TGCGCCAGCCAGACAAGCGGTATGAACACTGAAGCTTTCTTT. It yields the protein CASQTSGMNTEAFF.

There are a few counts of this clonotype. The chain combines TRBV6-1 with TRBJ1-5; D possibly corresponds to TRBD1 (6 bases). CDR1 MNHNS and CDR2 SASEGT come from the germline V gene. There are 14 residues in the CDR3. The ends were cut back, 7 bases at V and 11 bases at J, with 21 bases in the middle. CDR3 region: CASTHGGQHSAQHF. The CDR3 DNA is TGTGCCAGCACCCACGGGGGGCAGCACTCAGCCCAGCATTTT.

The chain joins TRBV7-8 to TRBJ2-1; TRBD2 aligns across 16 bases. Germline V gene lookup returns CDR1 SGHVS and CDR2 FQNEAQ. V was clipped by 0 bases and J by 2 bases; unmatched bases: 7. CDR3 length: 20 amino acids. The CDR3 region has the DNA TGTGCCAGCAGCTTAGCGCTGGGGGGACTAGCGGGAGGGACCTACAATGAGCAGTTCTTC. Protein: CASSLALGGLAGGTYNEQFF.

This clonotype was detected only a few times. This sequence joins TRBV5-1 and TRBJ1-1; the D gene is possibly TRBD1 (5 bases). Germline assignment: CDR1 SGHRS and CDR2 YFSETQ. The CDR3 has 14 residues. Trimming cost V 2 bases and J 2 bases, with 10 bases left between them. The CDR3 reads CASSLSTANTEAFF. The CDR3, as DNA: TGCGCCAGCAGCTTATCGACAGCTAACACTGAAGCTTTCTTT. Complete variable domain (other parts from reference TRBV5-1 and TRBJ1-1): KAGVTQTPRYLIKTRGQQVTLSCSPISGHRSVSWYQQTPGQGLQFLFEYFSETQRNKGNFPGRFSGRQFSNSRSEMNVSTLELGDSALYLCASSLSTANTEAFFGQGTRLTVV.

The gene calls are TRBV11-2 and TRBJ2-1; D gene unclear. The CDR3 contains 14 residues. CDR1 is SGHAT, CDR2 FQNNGV, per germline. Trimming stripped 5 bases from V and 8 bases from J, with 16 bases between. CDR3 bases: TGTGCCAGCAGCCTACGGGCCGTCTTCGATGAGCAGTTCTTC. It codes for CASSLRAVFDEQFF.

V gene TRBV28 combines with J gene TRBJ2-3; D remains unclear. This CDR3 is built from 13 residues. Germline V gene sequence: CDR1 MDHEN, CDR2 SYDVKM. V was trimmed by 6 bases and J by 13 bases, leaving 20 bases between them. CDR3 amino acids: CASSSATPNREYF. The DNA for the CDR3 is TGTGCCAGCAGCAGTGCTACTCCCAACCGGGAGTATTTT.

J is TRBJ2-7 and V is TRBV7-9; the D call may be TRBD1 or TRBD2 (6 bases each). The ends were cut back, 5 bases at V and 1 base at J, with 21 bases in the middle. The CDR3 consists of 17 residues. Germline CDR1 SEHNR, CDR2 FQNEAQ (reference sequence). Here the CDR3 DNA reads TGTGCCAGCAGCCTCCTCCGAGGACGGGGGCTATCCTACGAGCAGTACTTC. Translating gives CASSLLRGRGLSYEQYF.

The chain combines TRBV28 with TRBJ1-5; D is unresolved. The CDR3 is 16 residues long. Trimming shortened V by 5 bases and J by 1 base, and 15 bases separated the two germline ends. CDR1 and CDR2 from the germline V gene are MDHEN and SYDVKM. The CDR3 protein is CASSPPGSGSNQPQHF. The CDR3 DNA reads TGTGCCAGCAGTCCGCCAGGATCCGGGAGCAATCAGCCCCAGCATTTT.

The chain combines TRBV4-2 with TRBJ2-1, with D tentatively TRBD2 (5 bases). CDR1 is LGHNA, CDR2 YNFKEQ, per germline. V lost 1 base and J lost 4, with 14 bases in between. The CDR3 is 16 residues long. CDR3 in amino acids: CASSQVSSGKYNEQFF. The CDR3 nucleotides read TGTGCCAGCAGCCAAGTCTCCAGCGGTAAATACAATGAGCAGTTCTTC.

In DNA, the CDR3 is TGTGCCAGCAGACGGCCCAGCGGGAGTGGGGAGCAGTTCTTC. It yields the protein CASRRPSGSGEQFF. V and J are TRBV2 and TRBJ2-1, with 8 bases aligning to TRBD2. V lost 6 bases and J lost 10; bases outside the gene matches: 11. The CDR3 has 14 residues. CDR1 SNHLY and CDR2 FYNNEI come from the germline V gene.

This chain links TRBV12-3 or TRBV12-4 with TRBJ2-7; D uncertain. The CDR3 contains 11 residues. Trimming removed 5 bases from V and 3 bases from J, with 5 bases in between. CDR3 residues: CASSVYYEQYF. The CDR3 DNA follows: TGTGCCAGCAGTGTATACTACGAGCAGTACTTC.

For the CDR3, the DNA is TGTGCCAGCAGCCGGGGACTAGCGGGAAAGGGTGAGCAGTTCTTC. Encoded protein: CASSRGLAGKGEQFF. The chain recombines TRBV7-2 with TRBJ2-1; 13 nucleotides align to TRBD2. The CDR3 is made up of 15 amino acids. CDR1 and CDR2 from the germline V gene are SGHTA and FQGNSA. J was trimmed by 9 bases and V by 5 bases; bases with no gene match: 7.

The rearrangement uses TRBV5-1 and TRBJ2-7, with D maybe TRBD2 (6 bases). CDR1 SGHRS and CDR2 YFSETQ come from the germline V gene. Trimming took 3 bases from V and 1 from J, leaving 17 bases between them. CDR3 size: 16 residues. The CDR3 protein is CASSSSGGLASYEQYF. The CDR3 DNA sequence: TGCGCCAGCAGCTCTTCCGGGGGACTCGCATCCTACGAGCAGTACTTC.

This clonotype has just a few counts. In DNA form, the CDR3 reads TGTGCCACCAGTGACTTTAGCGGGAGATCCTACAATGAGCAGTTCTTC. Amino acids: CATSDFSGRSYNEQFF. The chain combines TRBV24-1 with TRBJ2-1, with TRBD2 matching over 9 bases. The germline V gene encodes CDR1 KGHDR and CDR2 SFDVKD. After removal of 4 bases from V and 1 base from J, the junction contained 4 bases not matched to a gene. This CDR3 is built from 16 residues.

The rearrangement uses TRBV7-8 and TRBJ2-5, with D perhaps TRBD2 (6 bases). Trimming took off 2 bases at V and 1 base at J, with 8 bases between the two ends. Germline V lookup: CDR1 SGHVS, CDR2 FQNEAQ. The CDR3 is 14 amino acids. The CDR3 DNA sequence: TGTGCCAGCAGCTTAACTAGCACCCAAGAGACCCAGTACTTC. This gives the protein CASSLTSTQETQYF.

The chain recombines TRBV2 with TRBJ1-1; unclear D gene. Germline assignment: CDR1 SNHLY and CDR2 FYNNEI. The CDR3 length is 12 residues. Trimming took 6 bases from V and 10 from J, leaving 15 bases between them. In DNA form, the CDR3 reads TGTGCCAGCAGCTTAGGTAGGGTGGGAGCTTTCTTT. This encodes CASSLGRVGAFF. Filled out from reference TRBV2 and TRBJ1-1, the complete variable domain reads EPEVTQTPSHQVTQMGQEVILRCVPISNHLYFYWYRQILGQKVEFLVSFYNNEISEKSEIFDDQFSVERPDGSNFTLKIRSTKLEDSAMYFCASSLGRVGAFFGQGTRLTVV.